Following are 2 T cell receptor beta chains from one sample sequenced in a study of early T cells in non-severe SARS-CoV-2 infection. TCRdb re-called the 5' RACE reads with MiXCR, one entry per CDR3 protein. The table records approximately 35,000 distinct CDR3 sequences, around 6% of them present only once. Sequences were obtained from whole blood. Source of these receptors: an adult who was a healthcare worker with PCR-confirmed SARS-CoV-2 infection or an uninfected control (not recorded which).

This clonotype was found many times. This chain joins TRBV18 and TRBJ2-7, with 11 bases lining up with TRBD2. J was trimmed by 3 bases and V by 6 bases; bases with no gene match: 4. Germline assignment: CDR1 KGHSH and CDR2 LQKENI. This CDR3 has 14 amino acids. The CDR3 DNA is TGTGCCAGCTCCGCACTAGCGGGGGACTACGAGCAGTACTTC. This gives the protein CASSALAGDYEQYF.

The V and J genes are TRBV12-3 or TRBV12-4 and TRBJ1-1; D unclear. This CDR3 region has 13 residues. V dropped 2 bases and J dropped 2 bases, with 6 bases sitting between them. CDR3 in amino acids: CASSLQPNTEAFF. In DNA, the CDR3 is TGTGCCAGCAGTTTACAGCCTAACACTGAAGCTTTCTTT.